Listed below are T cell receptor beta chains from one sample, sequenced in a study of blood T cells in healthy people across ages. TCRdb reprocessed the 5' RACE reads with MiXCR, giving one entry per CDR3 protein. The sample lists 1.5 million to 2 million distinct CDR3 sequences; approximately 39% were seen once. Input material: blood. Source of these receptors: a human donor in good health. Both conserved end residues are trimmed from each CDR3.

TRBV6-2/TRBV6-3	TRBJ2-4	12	ASSYSDRENIQY
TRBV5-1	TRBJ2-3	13	ASSTSGAVADTQY
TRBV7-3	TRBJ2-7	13	ASSLNRGVAGEQY
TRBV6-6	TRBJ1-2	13	ASSYDGGADYGYT
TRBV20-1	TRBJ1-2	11	SARAGSYYGYT
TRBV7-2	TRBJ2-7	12	ASSLRPASYEQY
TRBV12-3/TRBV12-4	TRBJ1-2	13	ASSPLLGSPSGYT
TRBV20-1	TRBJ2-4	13	SARGSGGAGDIRY
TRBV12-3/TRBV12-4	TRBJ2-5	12	ASSFFAGKETQY
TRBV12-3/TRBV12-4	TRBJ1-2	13	ASSFAAGALYGYT
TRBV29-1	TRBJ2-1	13	SVVSSETAYNEQF
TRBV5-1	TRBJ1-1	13	ASTYSGRRDTEAF
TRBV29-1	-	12	SVEGGIEYNEQY
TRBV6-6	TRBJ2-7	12	ASSPTGQSYEQY
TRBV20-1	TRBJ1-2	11	SAREVSNYGYT
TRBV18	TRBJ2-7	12	ASSPRIGTYEQY
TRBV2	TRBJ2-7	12	ATKGRGNSYEQY
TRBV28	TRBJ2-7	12	ASSKGSKGLEQY
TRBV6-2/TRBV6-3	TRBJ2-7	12	ASSMPANSYEQY
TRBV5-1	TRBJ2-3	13	ASSSGLAGPDTQY
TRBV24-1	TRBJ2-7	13	ATSDQTGQGWKQY
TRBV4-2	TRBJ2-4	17	ASSQDVLRETSGRNIQY
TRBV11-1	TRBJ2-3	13	ASSLLRSPTDTQY
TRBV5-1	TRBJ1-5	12	ASSLGGALQPQH
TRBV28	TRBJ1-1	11	ASSSRETTEAF
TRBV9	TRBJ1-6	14	ASSVGPGEEGSPLH
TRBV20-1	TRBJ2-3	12	SATRGGRGDTQY
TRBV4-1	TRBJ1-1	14	ASSQEDGVMVAEAF
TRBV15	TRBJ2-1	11	ATSRDRGNEQF
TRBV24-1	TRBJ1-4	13	ATSDTGGVFEKLF